The 3 T cell receptor beta chains below all came from one sample that was sequenced in a study of T cells in Graves' hyperthyroidism and ophthalmopathy. The source material, RNA transcripts, was used to amplify TCR beta CDR3 regions. Carried out on the TCR CDR3, a first-round RT-PCR used the HTBI primer set. Each CDR3 protein is one row after TCRdb ran MiXCR on the multiplex PCR reads. The sample shows roughly 840,000 distinct CDR3 sequences, roughly 37% of them seen only once. The sample comprised blood. These receptor sequences come from a man aged 18 to 29 with Graves' hyperthyroidism.

There are many counts of this clonotype. This chain connects TRBV29-1 to TRBJ1-2, with a weak D call TRBD1 (5 bases). The CDR3 is 13 residues long. Looked up from germline, CDR1 is SQVTM and CDR2 is ANQGSEA. Trimming took 5 bases from V and 10 from J, leaving 20 bases between them. This chain's CDR3 is CSVSGGQGVLYTF. DNA of the CDR3: TGCAGCGTTTCTGGAGGGCAGGGTGTCCTCTACACCTTC.

The chain links TRBV7-9 to TRBJ2-7, with 10 nucleotides matching TRBD2. CDR1 is SEHNR, CDR2 FQNEAQ, per germline (reference sequence). CDR3 size: 14 residues. V shed 5 bases and J 4 bases; nucleotides not matched to a gene: 5. The CDR3 region has the DNA TGTGCCAGCAGCATACTAGCGGGGCGTTACGAGCAGTACTTC. It is translated as CASSILAGRYEQYF.

This clonotype occurred a few times. This chain links TRBV2 with TRBJ2-7, with D uncertain. In germline, CDR1 is SNHLY, CDR2 FYNNEI. V was shortened by 7 bases and J by 3 bases, with 13 bases between the two germline ends. There are 13 residues in the CDR3. Written as DNA, the CDR3 is TGTGCCAGCACCTCCCGTAGGCTCTACGAGCAGTACTTC. Translating gives CASTSRRLYEQYF.